What follows are 3 T cell receptor beta chains derived from one specimen sequenced in a study of T cell responses to AZD1222 COVID-19 vaccine. Method: immunoSEQ multiplex PCR; TCRdb's copy keeps in-frame clones and lacks some. The sample yields 95,000 to 150,000 clones, roughly 89% seen once. Sequences were derived from peripheral blood, sampled on day 0 of AZD1222 vaccination. These receptors came from an adult in good health.

This chain connects TRBV5-1 to TRBJ1-1; D may be TRBD1 (5 bases). Trimming cost V 0 bases and J 1 base, with 10 bases left between them. CDR1 is SGHRS, CDR2 YFSETQ, per germline. This CDR3 spans 15 amino acids. The CDR3 DNA sequence: TGCGCCAGCAGCTTGGACACCCAGGGGAACACTGAAGCTTTCTTT. Protein: CASSLDTQGNTEAFF.

The CDR3: CASSHEGGEAFF. Written as DNA, the CDR3 is TGTGCCAGCAGCCACGAGGGAGGTGAAGCTTTCTTT. The rearrangement links TRBV4-2 to TRBJ1-1; unclear D gene. Germline values: CDR1 LGHNA, CDR2 YNFKEQ. The CDR3 loop spans 12 amino acids. Trimming removed 3 bases from V and 7 bases from J, with 9 bases in between.

This chain links TRBV7-2 with TRBJ1-5; D is unresolved. The V end was cut by 2 bases, the J end by 1 base, with 18 bases between. The CDR3 is 18 amino acids. Per the germline V gene, CDR1 is SGHTA and CDR2 is FQGNSA. DNA for the CDR3: TGTGCCAGCAGCTTATGGGTAACTACGGGCCTAAGCAATCAGCCCCAGCATTTT. Translated, it gives CASSLWVTTGLSNQPQHF.